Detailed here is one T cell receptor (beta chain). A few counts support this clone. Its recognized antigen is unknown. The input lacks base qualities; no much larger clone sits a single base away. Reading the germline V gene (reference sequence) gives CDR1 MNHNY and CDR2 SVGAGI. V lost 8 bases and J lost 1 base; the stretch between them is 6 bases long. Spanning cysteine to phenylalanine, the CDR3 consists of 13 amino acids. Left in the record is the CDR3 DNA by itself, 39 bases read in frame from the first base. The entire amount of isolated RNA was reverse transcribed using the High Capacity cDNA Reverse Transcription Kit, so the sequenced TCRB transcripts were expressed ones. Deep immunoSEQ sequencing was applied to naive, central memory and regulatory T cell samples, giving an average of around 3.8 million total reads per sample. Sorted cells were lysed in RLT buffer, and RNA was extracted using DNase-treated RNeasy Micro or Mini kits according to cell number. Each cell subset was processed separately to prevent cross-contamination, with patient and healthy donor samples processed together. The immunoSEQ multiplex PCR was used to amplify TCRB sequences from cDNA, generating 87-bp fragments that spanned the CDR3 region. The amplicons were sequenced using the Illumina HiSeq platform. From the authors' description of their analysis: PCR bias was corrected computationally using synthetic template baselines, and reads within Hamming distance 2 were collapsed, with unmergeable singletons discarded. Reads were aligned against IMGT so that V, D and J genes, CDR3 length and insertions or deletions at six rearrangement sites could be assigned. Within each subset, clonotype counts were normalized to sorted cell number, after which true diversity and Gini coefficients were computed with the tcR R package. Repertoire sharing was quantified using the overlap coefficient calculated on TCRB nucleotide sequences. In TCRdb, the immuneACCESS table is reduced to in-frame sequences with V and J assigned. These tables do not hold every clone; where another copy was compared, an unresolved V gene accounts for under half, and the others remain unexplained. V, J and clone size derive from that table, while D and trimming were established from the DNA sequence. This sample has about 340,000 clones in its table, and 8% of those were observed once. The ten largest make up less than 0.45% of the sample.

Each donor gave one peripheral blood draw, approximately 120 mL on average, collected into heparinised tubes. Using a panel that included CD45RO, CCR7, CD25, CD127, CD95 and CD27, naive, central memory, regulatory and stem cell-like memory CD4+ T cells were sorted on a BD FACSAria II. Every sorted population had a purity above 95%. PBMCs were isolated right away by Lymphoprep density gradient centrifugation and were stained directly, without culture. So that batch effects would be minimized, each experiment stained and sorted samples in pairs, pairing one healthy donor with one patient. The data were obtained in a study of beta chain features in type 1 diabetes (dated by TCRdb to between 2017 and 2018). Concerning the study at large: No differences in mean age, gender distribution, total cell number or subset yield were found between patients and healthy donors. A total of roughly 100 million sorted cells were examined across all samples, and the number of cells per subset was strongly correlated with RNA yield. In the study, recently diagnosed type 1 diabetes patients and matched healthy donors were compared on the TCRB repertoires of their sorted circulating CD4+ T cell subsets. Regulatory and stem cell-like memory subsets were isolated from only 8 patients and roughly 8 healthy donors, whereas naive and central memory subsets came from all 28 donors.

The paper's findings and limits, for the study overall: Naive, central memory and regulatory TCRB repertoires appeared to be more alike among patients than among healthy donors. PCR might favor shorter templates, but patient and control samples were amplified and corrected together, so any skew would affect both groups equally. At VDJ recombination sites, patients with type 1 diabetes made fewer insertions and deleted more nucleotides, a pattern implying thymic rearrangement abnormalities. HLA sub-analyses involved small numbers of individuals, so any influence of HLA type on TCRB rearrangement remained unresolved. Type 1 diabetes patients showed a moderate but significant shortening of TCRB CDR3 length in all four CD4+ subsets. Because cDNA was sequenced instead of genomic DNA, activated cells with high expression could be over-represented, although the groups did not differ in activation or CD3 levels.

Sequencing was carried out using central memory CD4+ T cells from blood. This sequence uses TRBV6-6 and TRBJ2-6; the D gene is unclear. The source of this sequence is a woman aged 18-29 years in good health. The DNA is TGTGCCAGCCCCTCATCTGGGGCCAACGTCCTGACTTTC. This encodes CASPSSGANVLTF.